This TCR beta chain was recorded in a study of cytomegalovirus exposure and HLA in healthy donors. Whole-study results and caveats: Earlier findings revealed that most TCR beta V segments proved productive either about 87% or about 30% of the time.

This clone was seen a few times. Its target is not known. PCR was performed using 60 Vbeta and 13 Jbeta primers. Assay used: immunoSEQ multiplex PCR; TCRdb lists only in-frame clones, some missing. The profile covers roughly 97,000 clones, with around 9.1% appearing a single time and 5.5% to 7.5% taken by the ten largest. The CDR3 spans 17 residues. Germline CDR1 reads SGHRS; CDR2 reads YFSETQ. The junction had 11 bases not matched to a gene; V was cut back by 4 bases and J by 6 bases. Input material: PBMCs. The clonotype comes from a man in his forties or fifties in good health and CMV-seropositive. This chain joins TRBV5-1 and TRBJ2-7; TRBD2 aligns across 15 bases. The DNA for the CDR3 is TGCGCCAGCAGCCGCCGGGACCGGACTAGCGGGAGGGGCGAGCAGTACTTC. It encodes CASSRRDRTSGRGEQYF.